This is a list of T cell receptor beta chains from one sample in a study of Graves' ophthalmopathy and Graves' hyperthyroidism. TCRdb reanalysed the multiplex PCR reads using MiXCR and keeps one entry per CDR3 protein. This sample has roughly 230,000 distinct CDR3 sequences; 20% to 25% occur once, and the top ten carry around 45%. The specimen was peripheral blood. All receptors derive from a woman between 50 and 59 years old with Graves' ophthalmopathy. The CDR3 runs from the conserved cysteine through the conserved F or W. D genes are given only for firm matches. Size is omitted from some rows. Given values are once, few, many or a class for expanded clones.

D: -
J: TRBJ1-5
V: TRBV6-1
size: many
DNA: TGTGCCAGCAGTGAACAAGGGTTACCCAATCAGCCCCAGCATTTT
CDR3: CASSEQGLPNQPQHF

D: TRBD2
J: TRBJ2-7
V: TRBV7-8
size: many
DNA: TGTGCCAGCAGCTTAGGTGGGGGAGGGCCCGGCGAGCAGTACTTC
CDR3: CASSLGGGGPGEQYF

D: -
J: TRBJ1-2
V: TRBV19
size: many
DNA: TGTGCCAGTAGTATCGGGTGGTATAGGAACTATGGCTACACCTTC
CDR3: CASSIGWYRNYGYTF

D: -
J: TRBJ2-7
V: TRBV12-3/TRBV12-4
size: many
DNA: TGTGCCAGCAGTTCTTTGCGGGCAGGGAGCGCCTACGAGCAGTACTTC
CDR3: CASSSLRAGSAYEQYF

D: TRBD2
J: TRBJ2-5
V: TRBV9
size: few
DNA: TGTGCCAGCAGCACGGGGGGGGGCCAAGAGACCCAGTACTTC
CDR3: CASSTGGGQETQYF

D: -
J: TRBJ1-1
V: TRBV30
size: many
DNA: TGTGCCTGGAGTGGTTGGATTACCACTGAAGCTTTCTTT
CDR3: CAWSGWITTEAFF

D: TRBD1
J: TRBJ2-7
V: TRBV29-1
size: many
DNA: TGCAGCGTTGACCATCAGGGGGAGTCCTACGAGCAGTACTTC
CDR3: CSVDHQGESYEQYF

D: -
J: TRBJ1-1
V: TRBV6-2/TRBV6-3
size: many
DNA: TGTGCCAGCAGCAGGGGACTCAGGGAAGGCAATCGTATTGGGACTGAAGCTTTCTTT
CDR3: CASSRGLREGNRIGTEAFF

D: -
J: TRBJ1-3
V: TRBV7-6
size: many
DNA: TGTGCCAGCAGCTTGGGGGACTACTCTGGAAACACCATATATTTT
CDR3: CASSLGDYSGNTIYF

D: -
J: TRBJ2-5
V: TRBV7-9
size: many
DNA: TGTGCCAGCAGCTTCGGGACTTACCAAGAGACCCAGTACTTC
CDR3: CASSFGTYQETQYF

D: -
J: TRBJ1-3
V: TRBV30
size: -
DNA: TGTGCCTGGAGTCCCGGGACACAAGAAAACACCATATATTTT
CDR3: CAWSPGTQENTIYF

D: TRBD2
J: TRBJ2-5
V: TRBV27
size: many
DNA: TGTGCCAGCAGTGTAGCAAGACTAGCGGGGCAAGAGACCCAGTACTTC
CDR3: CASSVARLAGQETQYF

D: -
J: TRBJ1-6
V: TRBV9
size: few
DNA: TGTGCCAGCAGCGGTAGCGGGGACAATTCACCCCTCCACTTT
CDR3: CASSGSGDNSPLHF

D: -
J: TRBJ2-6
V: TRBV7-3
size: many
DNA: TGTGCCAGCAGCCCCAGGCGATACTCTGGGGCCAACGTCCTGACTTTC
CDR3: CASSPRRYSGANVLTF

D: -
J: TRBJ1-2
V: TRBV6-1
size: many
DNA: TGTGCCAGCAGTGTCCGGAACTATGGCTACACCTTC
CDR3: CASSVRNYGYTF

D: TRBD1
J: TRBJ1-5
V: TRBV19
size: many
DNA: TGTGCCAGTAGTAAGCCGGGACAGGGGGTTCAAGGGTATCAGCCCCAGCATTTT
CDR3: CASSKPGQGVQGYQPQHF

D: TRBD2
J: TRBJ2-2
V: TRBV4-1
size: many
DNA: TGCGCCAGCAGCCAGACACCTAGCGGACCGAACACCGGGGAGCTGTTTTTT
CDR3: CASSQTPSGPNTGELFF

D: -
J: TRBJ1-5
V: TRBV7-2
size: many
DNA: TGTGCCAGCAGCGAAACGGGAGTAAATCAGCCCCAGCATTTT
CDR3: CASSETGVNQPQHF

D: -
J: TRBJ1-1
V: TRBV28
size: many
DNA: TGTGCCAGCAGTCTCTTTGGAGAGAACACTGAAGCTTTCTTT
CDR3: CASSLFGENTEAFF

D: TRBD1
J: TRBJ2-6
V: TRBV25-1
size: many
DNA: TGTGCCAGCGCCCCGAACAGGGGAGACTACTCTGGGGCCAACGTCCTGACTTTC
CDR3: CASAPNRGDYSGANVLTF

D: TRBD1
J: TRBJ2-7
V: TRBV24-1
size: few
DNA: TGTGCCACCAGTGATTTGTGGGACAGGCGTCCCTACGAGCAGTACTTC
CDR3: CATSDLWDRRPYEQYF

D: -
J: TRBJ1-1
V: TRBV30
size: many
DNA: TGTGCCTGCACCCACCACAGGCCCAACACTGAAGCTTTCTTT
CDR3: CACTHHRPNTEAFF

D: TRBD1
J: TRBJ2-7
V: TRBV5-1
size: many
DNA: TGCGCCAGCAGCTCGCCTTCGGGACAGAGTTACTACGAGCAGTACTTC
CDR3: CASSSPSGQSYYEQYF

D: -
J: TRBJ1-1
V: TRBV28
size: many
DNA: TGTGCCAGCAGACGATTTTCGGGGGTAACTGAAGCTTTCTTT
CDR3: CASRRFSGVTEAFF

D: TRBD1
J: TRBJ1-1
V: TRBV15
size: many
DNA: TGTGCCACCAGCAGCCGACAGGGGAGCACTGAAGCTTTCTTT
CDR3: CATSSRQGSTEAFF

D: TRBD1
J: TRBJ2-3
V: TRBV12-3/TRBV12-4
size: few
DNA: TGTGCCAGCAGTTCTTGGACAGGGGGCATAGATACGCAGTATTTT
CDR3: CASSSWTGGIDTQYF

D: TRBD2
J: TRBJ2-7
V: TRBV11-2
size: many
DNA: TGTGCCAGCGCCAAGGGAGGGGAATGGTCCTACGAGCAGTACTTC
CDR3: CASAKGGEWSYEQYF

D: TRBD2
J: TRBJ2-5
V: TRBV20-1
size: many
DNA: TGCAGTGCCAAATTAGCGGGAGGGCGCGAGACCCAGTACTTC
CDR3: CSAKLAGGRETQYF

D: -
J: TRBJ2-7
V: TRBV20-1
size: -
DNA: TGCAGTGCTAGAGAGGCCGCAGATACCTACGAGCAGTACTTC
CDR3: CSAREAADTYEQYF

D: -
J: TRBJ2-7
V: TRBV29-1
size: many
DNA: TGCAGCGTCGCTGACAGCTACGAGCAGTACTTC
CDR3: CSVADSYEQYF

D: -
J: TRBJ1-2
V: TRBV13
size: many
DNA: TGTGCCAGCTCAGGGCCCCCAGGGGTACCGAGATATGGCTACACCTTC
CDR3: CASSGPPGVPRYGYTF

D: TRBD2
J: TRBJ2-5
V: TRBV20-1
size: many
DNA: TGCAGTGCTAGTCCACTAGCGGGAGCCCAAGAGACCCAGTACTTC
CDR3: CSASPLAGAQETQYF

D: TRBD2
J: TRBJ2-5
V: TRBV4-2
size: -
DNA: TGTGCCAGCAGCCAAGTGAGAGCGGGAGGGCAAGAGACCCAGTACTTC
CDR3: CASSQVRAGGQETQYF